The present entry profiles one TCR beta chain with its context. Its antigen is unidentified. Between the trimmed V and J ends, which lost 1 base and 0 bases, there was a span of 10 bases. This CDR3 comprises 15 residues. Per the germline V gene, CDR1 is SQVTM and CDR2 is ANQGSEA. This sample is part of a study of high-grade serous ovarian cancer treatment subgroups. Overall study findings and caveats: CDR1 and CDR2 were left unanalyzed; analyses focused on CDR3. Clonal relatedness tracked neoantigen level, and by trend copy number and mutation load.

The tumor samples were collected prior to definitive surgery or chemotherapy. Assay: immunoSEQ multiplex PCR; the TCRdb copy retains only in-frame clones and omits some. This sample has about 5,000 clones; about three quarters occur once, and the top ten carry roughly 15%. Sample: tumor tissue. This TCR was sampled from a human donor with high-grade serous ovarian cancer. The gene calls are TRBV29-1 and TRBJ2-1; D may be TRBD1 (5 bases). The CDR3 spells CSVEGQLSSYNEQFF. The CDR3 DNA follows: TGCAGCGTTGAAGGACAGCTCAGCTCCTACAATGAGCAGTTCTTC.